A selection of T cell receptor beta chains follows, all from one sample in a study of T cell responses to AZD1222 COVID-19 vaccine. Sequenced by immunoSEQ multiplex PCR; TCRdb stores in-frame clones only, minus some. Among 120,000 or so clones listed, roughly 90% were seen once. The sequences come from peripheral blood, collected on day 0 of AZD1222 vaccination. Receptors were obtained from an adult in good health. CDR3s include the opening cysteine and the closing phenylalanine or tryptophan. Each record gives: D gene, J gene, clone size, V gene, CDR3 protein. The D gene is left open where the match is weak. Clone size, where shown, is once, few, many, or a class for clones that have expanded.

D gene: NA; J gene: TRBJ2-3; clone size: once; V gene: TRBV12-5; CDR3 protein: CASGTVFADTQYF
D gene: NA; J gene: TRBJ2-1; clone size: NA; V gene: TRBV29-1; CDR3 protein: CSVKEVPDSYNEQFF
D gene: TRBD1; J gene: TRBJ2-3; clone size: NA; V gene: TRBV7-2; CDR3 protein: CASSLDRGRDTQYF
D gene: NA; J gene: TRBJ2-5; clone size: NA; V gene: TRBV24-1; CDR3 protein: CATSAAGWWETQYF
D gene: NA; J gene: TRBJ1-1; clone size: NA; V gene: TRBV28; CDR3 protein: CASSPPIRRGTEAFF
D gene: NA; J gene: TRBJ2-7; clone size: few; V gene: TRBV10-2; CDR3 protein: CASSISHEQYF
D gene: TRBD1; J gene: TRBJ1-6; clone size: NA; V gene: TRBV10-3; CDR3 protein: CAISDGGGGYNSPLHF
D gene: NA; J gene: TRBJ1-1; clone size: NA; V gene: TRBV30; CDR3 protein: CAWSVVTVLTEAFF
D gene: TRBD1; J gene: TRBJ1-1; clone size: NA; V gene: TRBV9; CDR3 protein: CASSVAGGSEAFF
D gene: NA; J gene: TRBJ1-2; clone size: NA; V gene: TRBV20-1; CDR3 protein: CSASFRGRDYGYTF
D gene: TRBD2; J gene: TRBJ2-2; clone size: NA; V gene: TRBV10-3; CDR3 protein: CAIRIGLAGNTGELFF
D gene: TRBD1; J gene: TRBJ2-1; clone size: NA; V gene: TRBV9; CDR3 protein: CASSVRGTGEYNEQFF
D gene: NA; J gene: TRBJ2-3; clone size: NA; V gene: TRBV24-1; CDR3 protein: CATSDPWGGGLAGFDTQYF
D gene: NA; J gene: TRBJ2-7; clone size: NA; V gene: TRBV7-8; CDR3 protein: CASTPERVRPREQYF
D gene: TRBD1; J gene: TRBJ1-2; clone size: few; V gene: TRBV6-1; CDR3 protein: CASSELAGGAYGYTF
D gene: NA; J gene: TRBJ2-7; clone size: NA; V gene: TRBV7-8; CDR3 protein: CASSLTRDGTYEQYF
D gene: TRBD1; J gene: TRBJ1-2; clone size: NA; V gene: TRBV28; CDR3 protein: CASTAEQDRVYGYTF
D gene: NA; J gene: TRBJ1-2; clone size: NA; V gene: TRBV19; CDR3 protein: CASSIVGVLTDYGYTF
D gene: NA; J gene: TRBJ1-4; clone size: NA; V gene: TRBV28; CDR3 protein: CATRLGANEKLFF
D gene: NA; J gene: TRBJ1-5; clone size: NA; V gene: TRBV7-2; CDR3 protein: CASSLEGGRWDRGNQPQHF
D gene: TRBD2; J gene: TRBJ2-1; clone size: NA; V gene: TRBV18; CDR3 protein: CASSQGLAEYNEQFF
D gene: NA; J gene: TRBJ2-7; clone size: once; V gene: TRBV10-3; CDR3 protein: CAISDQQEYEQYF
D gene: NA; J gene: TRBJ1-6; clone size: once; V gene: TRBV13; CDR3 protein: CASSLAGRVVDSPLHF
D gene: TRBD2; J gene: TRBJ2-3; clone size: NA; V gene: TRBV10-3; CDR3 protein: CAISESGGRTDTQYF
D gene: NA; J gene: TRBJ1-2; clone size: few; V gene: TRBV6-5; CDR3 protein: CASRLIGTGEGYTF
D gene: NA; J gene: TRBJ1-2; clone size: NA; V gene: TRBV27; CDR3 protein: CASRGLYGYTF
D gene: NA; J gene: TRBJ1-6; clone size: NA; V gene: TRBV14; CDR3 protein: CASSQMGHLAYNSPLHF
D gene: TRBD1; J gene: TRBJ1-2; clone size: once; V gene: TRBV27; CDR3 protein: CASRRQGDGYTF
D gene: NA; J gene: TRBJ1-1; clone size: NA; V gene: TRBV18; CDR3 protein: CASSPGWNTEAFF
D gene: TRBD2; J gene: TRBJ2-7; clone size: NA; V gene: TRBV15; CDR3 protein: CATSRSPLGRDYYEQYF
D gene: NA; J gene: TRBJ2-1; clone size: few; V gene: TRBV9; CDR3 protein: CASSVTGSGYNEQFF
D gene: NA; J gene: TRBJ2-7; clone size: few; V gene: TRBV24-1; CDR3 protein: CATSTRVGSNSYEQYF
D gene: NA; J gene: TRBJ1-1; clone size: NA; V gene: TRBV5-1; CDR3 protein: CASSLAGAILNTEAFF
D gene: TRBD1; J gene: TRBJ2-7; clone size: NA; V gene: TRBV5-8; CDR3 protein: CASSLRGQGTYEQYF
D gene: NA; J gene: TRBJ1-5; clone size: NA; V gene: TRBV6-5; CDR3 protein: CASSTQWGLGQPQHF
D gene: TRBD1; J gene: TRBJ1-4; clone size: NA; V gene: TRBV5-1; CDR3 protein: CASSLRTGREEKLFF
D gene: TRBD1; J gene: TRBJ1-4; clone size: NA; V gene: TRBV6-4; CDR3 protein: CASSDLGQVALPEKLFF
D gene: NA; J gene: TRBJ2-5; clone size: NA; V gene: TRBV7-9; CDR3 protein: CASSLVPRIQETQYF
D gene: NA; J gene: TRBJ1-4; clone size: NA; V gene: TRBV20-1; CDR3 protein: CSASGGANEKLFF
D gene: NA; J gene: TRBJ2-5; clone size: NA; V gene: TRBV30; CDR3 protein: CAWSAGQETQYF
D gene: NA; J gene: TRBJ1-2; clone size: NA; V gene: TRBV3-1/TRBV3-2; CDR3 protein: CASSQEAGMGSGYTF